The count of the clone carrying this TCR beta chain is one. The record originates from a study of T cell responses to AZD1222 COVID-19 vaccine. Here immunoSEQ multiplex PCR was the method, and the copy in TCRdb shows in-frame clones only, minus some. The sample includes roughly 140,000 clones, just under 95% seen only once; the top ten take about 12%. V lost 8 bases, J lost 5 bases, and 13 bases stayed unmatched. Germline V gene data show CDR1 as MNHEY and CDR2 as SMNVEV (reference sequence). The CDR3 sequence is 15 residues long. The chain couples TRBV27 to TRBJ2-7; 9 bases map to TRBD2. This specimen was peripheral blood, taken after recovery from COVID-19. The source is an adult who had recovered from COVID-19. The CDR3 is CASHRFGTSFDEQYF. CDR3 in DNA: TGTGCCAGCCACCGCTTCGGGACTAGCTTCGACGAGCAGTACTTC.